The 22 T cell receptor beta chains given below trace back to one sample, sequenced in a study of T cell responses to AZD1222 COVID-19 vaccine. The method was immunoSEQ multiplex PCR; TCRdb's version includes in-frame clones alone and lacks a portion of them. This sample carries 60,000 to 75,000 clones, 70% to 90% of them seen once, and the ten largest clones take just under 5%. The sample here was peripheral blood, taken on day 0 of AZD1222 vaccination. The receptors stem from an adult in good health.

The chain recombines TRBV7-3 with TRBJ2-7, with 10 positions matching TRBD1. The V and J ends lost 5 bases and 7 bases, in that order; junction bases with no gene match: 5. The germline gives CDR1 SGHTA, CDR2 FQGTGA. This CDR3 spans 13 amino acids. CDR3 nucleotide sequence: TGTGCCAGCAGCCGACAGGGGGCTGAAGAGCAGTACTTC. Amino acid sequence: CASSRQGAEEQYF.

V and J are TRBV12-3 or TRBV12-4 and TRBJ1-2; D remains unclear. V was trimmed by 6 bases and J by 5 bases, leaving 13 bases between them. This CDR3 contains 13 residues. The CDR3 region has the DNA TGTGCCAGCAGAGAGGACGGAGGATATGGCTACACCTTC. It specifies CASREDGGYGYTF.

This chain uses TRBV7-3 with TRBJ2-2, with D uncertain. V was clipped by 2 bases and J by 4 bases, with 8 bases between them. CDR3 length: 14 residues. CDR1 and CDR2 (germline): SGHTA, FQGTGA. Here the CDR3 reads CASSLGQSTGELFF. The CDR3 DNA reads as TGTGCCAGCAGCTTAGGCCAGAGCACCGGGGAGCTGTTTTTT.

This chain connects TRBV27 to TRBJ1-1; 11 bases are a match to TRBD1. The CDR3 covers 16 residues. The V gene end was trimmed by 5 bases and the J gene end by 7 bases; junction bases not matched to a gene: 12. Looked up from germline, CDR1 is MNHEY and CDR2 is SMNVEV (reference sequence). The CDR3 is CASSTRTGGFGFEAFF. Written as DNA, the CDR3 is TGTGCCAGCAGTACCCGGACAGGGGGCTTTGGTTTTGAAGCTTTCTTT.

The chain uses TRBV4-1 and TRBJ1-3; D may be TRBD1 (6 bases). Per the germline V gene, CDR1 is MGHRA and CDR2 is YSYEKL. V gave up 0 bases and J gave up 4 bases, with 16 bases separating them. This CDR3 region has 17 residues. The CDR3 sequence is CASSQDRWGAAGNTIYF. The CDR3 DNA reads TGCGCCAGCAGCCAAGATCGCTGGGGGGCTGCCGGAAACACCATATATTTT.

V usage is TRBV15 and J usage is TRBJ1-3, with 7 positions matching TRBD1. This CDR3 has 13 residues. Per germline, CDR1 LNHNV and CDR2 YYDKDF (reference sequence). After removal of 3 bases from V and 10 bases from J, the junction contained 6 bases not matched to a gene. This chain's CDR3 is CATSRATGDTIYF. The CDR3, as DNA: TGTGCCACCAGCAGGGCTACAGGGGATACCATATATTTT.

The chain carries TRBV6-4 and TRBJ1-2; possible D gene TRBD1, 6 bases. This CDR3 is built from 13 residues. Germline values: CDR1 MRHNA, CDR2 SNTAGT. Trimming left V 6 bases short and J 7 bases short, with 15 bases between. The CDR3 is CASRPSGAIGYTF. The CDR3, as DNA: TGTGCCAGCAGGCCATCGGGGGCGATTGGCTACACCTTC.

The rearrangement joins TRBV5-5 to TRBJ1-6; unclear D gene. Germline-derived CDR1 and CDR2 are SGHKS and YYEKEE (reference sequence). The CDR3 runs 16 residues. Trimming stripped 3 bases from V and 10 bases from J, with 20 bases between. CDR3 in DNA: TGTGCCAGCAGCTCTCAGCACGGTCAAAGAGGATCACCCCTCCACTTT. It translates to CASSSQHGQRGSPLHF. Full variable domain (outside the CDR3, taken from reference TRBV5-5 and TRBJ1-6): DAGVTQSPTHLIKTRGQQVTLRCSPISGHKSVSWYQQVLGQGPQFIFQYYEKEERGRGNFPDRFSARQFPNYSSELNVNALLLGDSALYLCASSSQHGQRGSPLHFGNGTRLTVT.

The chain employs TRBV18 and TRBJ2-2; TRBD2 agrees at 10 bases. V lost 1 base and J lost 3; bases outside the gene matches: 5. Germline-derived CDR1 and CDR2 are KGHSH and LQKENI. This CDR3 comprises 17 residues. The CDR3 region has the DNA TGTGCCAGCTCACCACGAGCGGGGGGGCCTGACACCGGGGAGCTGTTTTTT. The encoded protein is CASSPRAGGPDTGELFF.

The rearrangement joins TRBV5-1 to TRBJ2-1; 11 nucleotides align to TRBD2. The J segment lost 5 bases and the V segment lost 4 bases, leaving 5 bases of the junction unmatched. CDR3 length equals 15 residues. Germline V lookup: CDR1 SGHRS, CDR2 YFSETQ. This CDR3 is CASSILAGANNEQFF. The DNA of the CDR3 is TGCGCCAGCAGCATACTAGCGGGGGCCAACAATGAGCAGTTCTTC.

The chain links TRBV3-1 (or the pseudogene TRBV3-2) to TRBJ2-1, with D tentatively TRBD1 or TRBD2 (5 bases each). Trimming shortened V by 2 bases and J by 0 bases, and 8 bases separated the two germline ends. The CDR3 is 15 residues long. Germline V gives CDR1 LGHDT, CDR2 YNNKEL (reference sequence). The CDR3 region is CASSQSGGSYNEQFF. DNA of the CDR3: TGTGCCAGCAGCCAAAGTGGGGGCTCCTACAATGAGCAGTTCTTC.

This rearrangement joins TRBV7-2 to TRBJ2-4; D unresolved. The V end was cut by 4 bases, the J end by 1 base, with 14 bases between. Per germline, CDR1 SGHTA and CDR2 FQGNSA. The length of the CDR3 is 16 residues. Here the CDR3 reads CASSSGIRSAKNIQYF. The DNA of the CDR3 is TGTGCCAGCAGCTCCGGCATACGGTCGGCCAAAAACATTCAGTACTTC. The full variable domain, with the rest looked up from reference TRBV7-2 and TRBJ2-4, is GAGVSQSPSNKVTEKGKDVELRCDPISGHTALYWYRQSLGQGLEFLIYFQGNSAPDKSGLPSDRFSAERTGGSVSTLTIQRTQQEDSAVYLCASSSGIRSAKNIQYFGAGTRLSVL.

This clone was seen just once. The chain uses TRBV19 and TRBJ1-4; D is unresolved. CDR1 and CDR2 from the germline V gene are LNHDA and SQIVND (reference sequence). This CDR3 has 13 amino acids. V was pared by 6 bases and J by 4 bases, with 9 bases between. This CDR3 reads CASRAQNNEKLFF. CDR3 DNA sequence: TGTGCCAGTAGGGCTCAGAATAATGAAAAACTGTTTTTT. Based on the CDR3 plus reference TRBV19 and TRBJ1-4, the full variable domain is DGGITQSPKYLFRKEGQNVTLSCEQNLNHDAMYWYRQDPGQGLRLIYYSQIVNDFQKGDIAEGYSVSREKKESFPLTVTSAQKNPTAFYLCASRAQNNEKLFFGSGTQLSVL.

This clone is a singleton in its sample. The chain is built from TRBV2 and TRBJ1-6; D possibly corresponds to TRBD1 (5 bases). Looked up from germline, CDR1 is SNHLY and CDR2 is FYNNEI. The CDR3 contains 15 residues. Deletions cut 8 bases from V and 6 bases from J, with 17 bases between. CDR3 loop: CASRSEGTGNSPLHF. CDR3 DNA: TGTGCCAGCCGTTCGGAGGGGACCGGTAATTCACCCCTCCACTTT.

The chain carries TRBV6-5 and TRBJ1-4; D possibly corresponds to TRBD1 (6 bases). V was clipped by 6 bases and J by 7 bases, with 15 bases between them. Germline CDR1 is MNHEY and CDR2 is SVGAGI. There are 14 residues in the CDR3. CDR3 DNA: TGTGCCAGCAGGGACAAGGGGGGTAGTGAAAAACTGTTTTTT. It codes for CASRDKGGSEKLFF.

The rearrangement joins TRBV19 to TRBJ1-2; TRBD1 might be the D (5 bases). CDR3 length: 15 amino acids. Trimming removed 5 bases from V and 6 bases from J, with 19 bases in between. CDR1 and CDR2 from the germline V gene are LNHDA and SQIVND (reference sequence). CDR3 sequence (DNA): TGTGCCAGTAGTCATCCCGGGGGGACGGAAAATGGCTACACCTTC. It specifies CASSHPGGTENGYTF.

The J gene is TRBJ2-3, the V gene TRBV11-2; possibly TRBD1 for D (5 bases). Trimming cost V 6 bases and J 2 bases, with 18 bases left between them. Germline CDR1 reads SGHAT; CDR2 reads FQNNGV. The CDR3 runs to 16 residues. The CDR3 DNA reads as TGTGCCAGCAGGTCCAGACAGACACTAAACACAGATACGCAGTATTTT. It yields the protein CASRSRQTLNTDTQYF.

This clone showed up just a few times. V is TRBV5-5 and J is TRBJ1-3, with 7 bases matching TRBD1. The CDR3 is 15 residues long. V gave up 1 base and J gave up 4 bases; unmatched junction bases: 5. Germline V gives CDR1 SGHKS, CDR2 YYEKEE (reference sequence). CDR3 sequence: CASSLTGEEGNTIYF. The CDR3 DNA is TGTGCCAGCAGCTTGACAGGGGAGGAGGGAAACACCATATATTTT.

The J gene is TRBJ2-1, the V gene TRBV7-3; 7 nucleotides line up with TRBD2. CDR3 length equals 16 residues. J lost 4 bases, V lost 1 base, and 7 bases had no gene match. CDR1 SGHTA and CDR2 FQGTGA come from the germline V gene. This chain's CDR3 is CASSLKFERGYNEQFF. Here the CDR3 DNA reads TGTGCCAGCAGCTTAAAGTTCGAGCGGGGTTACAATGAGCAGTTCTTC.

The DNA of the CDR3 is TGTGCCAGCAGTTTAGGAGGAACTGGCTACACCTTC. This encodes CASSLGGTGYTF. The chain has TRBV12-3 or TRBV12-4 and TRBJ1-2; no clear D gene. The germline V and J ends were trimmed by 1 base and 7 bases, with 7 bases remaining between them. The CDR3 covers 12 residues.

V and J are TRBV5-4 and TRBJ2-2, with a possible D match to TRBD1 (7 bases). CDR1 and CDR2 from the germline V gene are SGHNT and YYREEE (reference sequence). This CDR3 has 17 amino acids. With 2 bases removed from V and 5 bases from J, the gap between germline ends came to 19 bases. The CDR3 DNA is TGTGCCAGCAGCTTTAACAGGGGATCCGCGGGGACCGGGGAGCTGTTTTTT. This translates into CASSFNRGSAGTGELFF. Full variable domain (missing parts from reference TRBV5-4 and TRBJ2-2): ETGVTQSPTHLIKTRGQQVTLRCSSQSGHNTVSWYQQALGQGPQFIFQYYREEENGRGNFPPRFSGLQFPNYSSELNVNALELDDSALYLCASSFNRGSAGTGELFFGEGSRLTVL.

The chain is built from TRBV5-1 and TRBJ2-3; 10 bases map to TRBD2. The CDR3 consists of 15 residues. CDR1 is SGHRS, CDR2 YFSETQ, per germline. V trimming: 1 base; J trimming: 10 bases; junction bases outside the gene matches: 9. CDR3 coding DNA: TGCGCCAGCAGCTTGAGGGCTAGCGGGGGCCTAGCGCAGTATTTT. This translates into CASSLRASGGLAQYF. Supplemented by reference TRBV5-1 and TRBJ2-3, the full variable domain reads KAGVTQTPRYLIKTRGQQVTLSCSPISGHRSVSWYQQTPGQGLQFLFEYFSETQRNKGNFPGRFSGRQFSNSRSEMNVSTLELGDSALYLCASSLRASGGLAQYFGPGTRLTVL.